These T cell receptor beta chains were read from a single sample in a study of T cells after yellow fever vaccination. One entry per CDR3 protein results from TCRdb running MiXCR on the 5' RACE reads. The sample contains about 580,000 distinct CDR3 sequences, 17% of which appear only once. Sample: PBMCs, taken roughly 5 days after the first yellow fever vaccination. The origin of the receptors is a young man who received the YFV17D yellow fever vaccine. CDR3s include the opening cysteine and the closing phenylalanine or tryptophan. A D gene is named only where the DNA matches it firmly. Expanded clones are given a class, and other clones once, few, many or no size at all.

J gene | clone size | D gene | V gene | CDR3 protein | CDR3 DNA
TRBJ1-1 | . | TRBD1 | TRBV6-1 | CASRGDRGHTEAFF | TGTGCCAGCAGAGGGGACAGGGGGCACACTGAAGCTTTCTTT
TRBJ2-5 | . | TRBD2 | TRBV11-2 | CASSLGLAGILETQYF | TGTGCCAGCAGCTTAGGGCTAGCGGGGATACTGGAGACCCAGTACTTC
TRBJ2-6 | . | . | TRBV4-3 | CASSPTGLYGANVLTF | TGCGCCAGCAGCCCTACAGGGTTGTATGGGGCCAACGTCCTGACTTTC
TRBJ2-3 | many | . | TRBV7-8 | CASSSGTSNTDTQYF | TGTGCCAGCAGCTCAGGGACATCCAACACAGATACGCAGTATTTT
TRBJ2-5 | . | . | TRBV7-9 | CASSLPGLNLETQYF | TGTGCCAGCAGCCTCCCGGGCCTCAACCTAGAGACCCAGTACTTC
TRBJ2-7 | . | . | TRBV6-1 | CAILKVPYEQYF | TGTGCCATTCTAAAAGTCCCCTACGAGCAGTACTTC
TRBJ1-1 | . | . | TRBV24-1 | CATSDLQSGQEAFF | TGTGCCACCAGTGATTTGCAGTCCGGTCAAGAAGCTTTCTTT
TRBJ1-5 | . | TRBD1 | TRBV6-1 | CASRLYGTDSNQPQHF | TGTGCCAGCAGATTGTACGGGACAGACTCCAATCAGCCCCAGCATTTT
TRBJ2-2 | . | TRBD1 | TRBV4-1 | CASSPTGGGYTGELFF | TGCGCCAGCAGCCCGACAGGGGGAGGGTACACCGGGGAGCTGTTTTTT
TRBJ2-5 | . | . | TRBV9 | CASSVGGGEATQYF | TGTGCCAGCAGCGTAGGGGGCGGGGAGGCGACCCAGTACTTC
TRBJ2-1 | . | TRBD1 | TRBV5-6 | CASRRTGGSEQFF | TGTGCCAGCAGAAGGACAGGGGGCAGTGAGCAGTTCTTC
TRBJ2-7 | few | TRBD2 | TRBV4-1 | CASSQGSGGRSYEQYF | TGCGCCAGCAGCCAAGGGAGCGGGGGGCGCTCCTACGAGCAGTACTTC
TRBJ1-5 | . | . | TRBV4-3 | CASSQDYRDQPQHF | TGCGCCAGCAGCCAAGATTACAGGGACCAGCCCCAGCATTTT
TRBJ2-6 | few | . | TRBV5-1 | CASSFLRSGANVLTF | TGCGCCAGCAGCTTTCTGAGATCTGGGGCCAACGTCCTGACTTTC
TRBJ2-5 | few | . | TRBV5-6 | CASSLSSVQETQYF | TGTGCCAGCAGCTTGTCGAGCGTCCAAGAGACCCAGTACTTC
TRBJ2-1 | . | . | TRBV10-3 | CAIREDQDYNEQFF | TGTGCCATCAGGGAGGATCAAGACTACAATGAGCAGTTCTTC
TRBJ1-6 | few | . | TRBV20-1 | CSARFKHNSPLHF | TGCAGTGCTCGGTTCAAGCACAATTCACCCCTCCACTTT
TRBJ2-5 | once | . | TRBV7-2 | CASSLPTWYQETQYF | TGTGCCAGCAGCCTCCCTACCTGGTACCAAGAGACCCAGTACTTC
TRBJ1-6 | . | . | TRBV10-3 | CAISGQLNSPLHF | TGTGCCATCAGTGGACAGCTTAATTCACCCCTCCACTTT